This T cell receptor (beta chain) was captured by sequencing in a study of control samples from healthy donors and cancer patients. Per germline, CDR1 SNHLY and CDR2 FYNNEI. With 7 bases removed from V and 0 bases from J, the gap between germline ends came to 7 bases. This CDR3 comprises 13 residues. Produced via immunoSEQ multiplex PCR; TCRdb's table is partial and in-frame only. This table has some 130,000 clones, approximately 92% appearing once. The gene calls are TRBV2 and TRBJ2-4; TRBD1 might be the D (5 bases). The source is a man between 18 and 29 years old in good health. The sample comprised blood. The CDR3 DNA is TGTGCCAGCAAGGGGATAGCCAAAAACATTCAGTACTTC. It translates to CASKGIAKNIQYF.